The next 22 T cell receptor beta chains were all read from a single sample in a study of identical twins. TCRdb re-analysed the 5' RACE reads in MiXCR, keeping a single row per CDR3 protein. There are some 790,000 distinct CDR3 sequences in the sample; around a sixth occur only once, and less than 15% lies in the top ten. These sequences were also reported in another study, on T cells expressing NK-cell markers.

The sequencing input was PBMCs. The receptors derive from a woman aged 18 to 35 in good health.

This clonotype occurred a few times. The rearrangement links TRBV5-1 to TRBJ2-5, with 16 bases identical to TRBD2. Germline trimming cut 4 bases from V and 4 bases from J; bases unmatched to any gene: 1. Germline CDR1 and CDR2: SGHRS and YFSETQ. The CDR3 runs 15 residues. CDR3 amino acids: CASSGTSGRGETQYF. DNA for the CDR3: TGCGCCAGCAGCGGGACTAGCGGGAGGGGAGAGACCCAGTACTTC.

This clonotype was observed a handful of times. The CDR3 nucleotides read TGCGCCAGCAGCGCGTCACTAGTATCTAATGAGCAGTTCTTC. Protein product: CASSASLVSNEQFF. V is TRBV5-1 and J is TRBJ2-1; possibly TRBD2 for D (5 bases). The CDR3 has 14 amino acids. Trimming left V 4 bases short and J 7 bases short, with 15 bases between. Looked up from germline, CDR1 is SGHRS and CDR2 is YFSETQ.

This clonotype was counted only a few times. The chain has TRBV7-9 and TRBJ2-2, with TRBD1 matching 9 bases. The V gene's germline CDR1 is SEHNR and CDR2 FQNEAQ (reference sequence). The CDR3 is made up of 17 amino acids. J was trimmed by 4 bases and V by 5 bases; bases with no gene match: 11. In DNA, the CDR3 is TGTGCCAGCAGCATACCTCCGGGACAGGGTAGCACCGGGGAGCTGTTTTTT. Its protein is CASSIPPGQGSTGELFF.

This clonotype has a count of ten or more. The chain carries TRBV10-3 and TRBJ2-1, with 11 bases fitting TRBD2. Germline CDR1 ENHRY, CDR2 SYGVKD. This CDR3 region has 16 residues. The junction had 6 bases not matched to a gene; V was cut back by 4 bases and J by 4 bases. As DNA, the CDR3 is TGTGCCATCAGTGGAGCTAGCGGGGGGCTTTACAATGAGCAGTTCTTC. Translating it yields CAISGASGGLYNEQFF.

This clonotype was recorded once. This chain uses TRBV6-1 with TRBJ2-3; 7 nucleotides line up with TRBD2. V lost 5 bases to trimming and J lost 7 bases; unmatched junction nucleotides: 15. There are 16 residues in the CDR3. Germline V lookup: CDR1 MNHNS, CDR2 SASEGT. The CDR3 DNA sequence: TGTGCCAGCAGTCCATCAACAGCGGGAACTCCCTATACGCAGTATTTT. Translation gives CASSPSTAGTPYTQYF.

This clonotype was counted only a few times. The CDR3 spells CSARDRLAGMVLETQYF. In nucleotides, the CDR3 is TGCAGTGCTAGAGATCGACTAGCGGGAATGGTTCTAGAGACCCAGTACTTC. The J gene is TRBJ2-5, the V gene TRBV20-1, with 11 bases matching TRBD2. This CDR3 has 17 amino acids. V was pared by 0 bases and J by 4 bases, with 10 bases of the junction left unmatched. Germline CDR1 and CDR2: DFQATT and SNEGSKA (reference sequence).

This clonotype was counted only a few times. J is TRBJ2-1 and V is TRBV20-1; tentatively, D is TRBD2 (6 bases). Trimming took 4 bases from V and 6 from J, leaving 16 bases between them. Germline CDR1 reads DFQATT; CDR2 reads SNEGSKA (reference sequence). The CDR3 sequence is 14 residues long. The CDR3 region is CSAIAAERINEQFF. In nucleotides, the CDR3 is TGCAGTGCTATAGCGGCCGAAAGGATCAATGAGCAGTTCTTC.

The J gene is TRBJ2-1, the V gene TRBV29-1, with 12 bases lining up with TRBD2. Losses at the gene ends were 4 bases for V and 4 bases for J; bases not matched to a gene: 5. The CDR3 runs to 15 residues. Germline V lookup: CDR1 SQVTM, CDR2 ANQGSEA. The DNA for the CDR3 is TGCAGCGTTGCCCGGCTAGCGGGAGGGTACAATGAGCAGTTCTTC. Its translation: CSVARLAGGYNEQFF.

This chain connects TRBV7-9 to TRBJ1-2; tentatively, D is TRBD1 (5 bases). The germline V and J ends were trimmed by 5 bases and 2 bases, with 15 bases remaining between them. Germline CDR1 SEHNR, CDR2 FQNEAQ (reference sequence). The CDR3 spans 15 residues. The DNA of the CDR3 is TGTGCCAGCAGCCGTATCGATGGGGGGAACTATGGCTACACCTTC. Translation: CASSRIDGGNYGYTF.

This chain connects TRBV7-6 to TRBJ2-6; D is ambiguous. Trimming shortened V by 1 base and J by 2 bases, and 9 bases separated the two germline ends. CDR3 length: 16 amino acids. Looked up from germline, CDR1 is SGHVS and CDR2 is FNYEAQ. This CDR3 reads CASSLVSQPGANVLTF. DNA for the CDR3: TGTGCCAGCAGCTTAGTATCCCAGCCTGGGGCCAACGTCCTGACTTTC.

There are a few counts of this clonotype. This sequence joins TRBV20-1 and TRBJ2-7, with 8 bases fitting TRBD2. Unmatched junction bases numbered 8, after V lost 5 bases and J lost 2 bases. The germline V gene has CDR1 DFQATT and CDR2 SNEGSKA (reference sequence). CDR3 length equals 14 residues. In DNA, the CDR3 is TGCAGTGCTGGGGATGTCGGGAGGGCCTACGAGCAGTACTTC. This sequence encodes CSAGDVGRAYEQYF.

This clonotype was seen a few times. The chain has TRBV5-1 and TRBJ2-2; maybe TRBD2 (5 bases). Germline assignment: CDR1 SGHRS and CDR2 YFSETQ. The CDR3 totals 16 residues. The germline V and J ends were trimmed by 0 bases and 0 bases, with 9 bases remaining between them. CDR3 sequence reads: CASSLVPGSNTGELFF. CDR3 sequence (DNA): TGCGCCAGCAGCTTGGTACCGGGGTCGAACACCGGGGAGCTGTTTTTT.

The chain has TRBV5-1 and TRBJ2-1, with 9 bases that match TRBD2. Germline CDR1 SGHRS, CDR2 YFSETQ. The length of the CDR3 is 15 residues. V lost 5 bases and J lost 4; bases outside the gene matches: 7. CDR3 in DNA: TGCGCCAGCAGGCGAGCGGGAGGTCGGTACAATGAGCAGTTCTTC. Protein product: CASRRAGGRYNEQFF. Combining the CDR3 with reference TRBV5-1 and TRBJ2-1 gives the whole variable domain KAGVTQTPRYLIKTRGQQVTLSCSPISGHRSVSWYQQTPGQGLQFLFEYFSETQRNKGNFPGRFSGRQFSNSRSEMNVSTLELGDSALYLCASRRAGGRYNEQFFGPGTRLTVL.

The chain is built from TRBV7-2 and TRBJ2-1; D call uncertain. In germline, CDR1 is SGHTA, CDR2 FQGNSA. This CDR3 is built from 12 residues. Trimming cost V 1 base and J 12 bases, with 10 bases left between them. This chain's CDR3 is CASSLDRTVQFF. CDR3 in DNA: TGTGCCAGCAGCTTAGACCGGACCGTGCAGTTCTTC. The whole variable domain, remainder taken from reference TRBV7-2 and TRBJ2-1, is GAGVSQSPSNKVTEKGKDVELRCDPISGHTALYWYRQSLGQGLEFLIYFQGNSAPDKSGLPSDRFSAERTGGSVSTLTIQRTQQEDSAVYLCASSLDRTVQFFGPGTRLTVL.

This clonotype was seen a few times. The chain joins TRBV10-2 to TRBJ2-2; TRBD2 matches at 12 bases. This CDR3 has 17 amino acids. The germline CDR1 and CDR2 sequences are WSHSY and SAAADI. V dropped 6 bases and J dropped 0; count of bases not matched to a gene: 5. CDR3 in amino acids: CASRRTSGATNTGELFF. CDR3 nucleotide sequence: TGCGCCAGCAGGAGGACTAGCGGGGCCACGAACACCGGGGAGCTGTTTTTT.

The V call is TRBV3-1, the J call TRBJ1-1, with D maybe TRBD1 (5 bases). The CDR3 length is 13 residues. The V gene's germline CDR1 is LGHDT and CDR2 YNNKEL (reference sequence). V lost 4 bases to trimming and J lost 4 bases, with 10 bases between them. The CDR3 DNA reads TGTGCCAGCAGCCCGGGGGAGGCCACTGAAGCTTTCTTT. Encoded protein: CASSPGEATEAFF. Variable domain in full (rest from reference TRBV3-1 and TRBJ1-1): DTAVSQTPKYLVTQMGNDKSIKCEQNLGHDTMYWYKQDSKKFLKIMFSYNNKELIINETVPNRFSPKSPDKAHLNLHINSLELGDSAVYFCASSPGEATEAFFGQGTRLTVV.

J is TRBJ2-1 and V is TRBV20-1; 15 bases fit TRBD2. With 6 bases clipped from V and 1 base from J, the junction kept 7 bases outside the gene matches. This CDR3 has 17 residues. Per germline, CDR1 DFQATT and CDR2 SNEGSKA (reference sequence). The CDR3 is CSAAGLAGGPSYNEQFF. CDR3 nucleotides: TGCAGTGCCGCGGGACTAGCGGGGGGTCCGTCCTACAATGAGCAGTTCTTC.

This CDR3 is CASSPRGPGELFF. In DNA, the CDR3 is TGTGCCAGCAGCCCGCGGGGTCCCGGGGAGCTGTTTTTT. The chain combines TRBV7-2 with TRBJ2-2, with D perhaps matching TRBD2 (6 bases). V lost 5 bases and J lost 6, with 10 bases in between. The CDR3 loop spans 13 amino acids. The germline gives CDR1 SGHTA, CDR2 FQGNSA.

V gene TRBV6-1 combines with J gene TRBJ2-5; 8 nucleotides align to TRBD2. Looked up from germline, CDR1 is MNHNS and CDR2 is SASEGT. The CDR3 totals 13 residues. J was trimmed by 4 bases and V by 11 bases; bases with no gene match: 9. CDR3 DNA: TGTGCCTCCTCGGGGGGGTCAGGAGAGACCCAGTACTTC. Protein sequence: CASSGGSGETQYF.

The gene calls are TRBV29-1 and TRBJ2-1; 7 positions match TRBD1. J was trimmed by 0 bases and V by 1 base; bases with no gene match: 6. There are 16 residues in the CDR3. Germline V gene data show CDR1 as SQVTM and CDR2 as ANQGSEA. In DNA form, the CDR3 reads TGCAGCGTTGAAGTAGGGGCAGGGGGCTCCTACAATGAGCAGTTCTTC. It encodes CSVEVGAGGSYNEQFF.

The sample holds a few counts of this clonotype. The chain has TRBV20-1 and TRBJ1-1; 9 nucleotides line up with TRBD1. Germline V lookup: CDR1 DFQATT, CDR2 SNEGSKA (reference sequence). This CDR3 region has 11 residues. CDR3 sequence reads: CRMTGGTEAFF. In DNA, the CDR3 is TGCAGAATGACAGGGGGCACTGAAGCTTTCTTT.

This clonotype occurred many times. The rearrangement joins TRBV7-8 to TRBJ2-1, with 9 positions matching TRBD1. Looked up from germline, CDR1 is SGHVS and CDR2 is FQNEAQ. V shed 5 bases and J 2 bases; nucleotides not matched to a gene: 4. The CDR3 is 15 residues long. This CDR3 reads CASSGGQGTYNEQFF. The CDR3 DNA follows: TGTGCCAGCAGCGGGGGACAGGGTACCTACAATGAGCAGTTCTTC.